This is a list of T cell receptor beta chains from one sample in a study of neurological immune-mediated disorders. TCRdb reprocessed the 5' RACE reads via MiXCR and lists one record per CDR3 protein. This sample yields approximately 66,000 distinct CDR3 sequences, of which less than 5.5% are seen a single time; 6.9% belongs to the top ten. The sample was PBMCs. Every receptor here comes from a man aged 25 to 40 with multiple sclerosis. Both conserved end residues are part of each CDR3. The order of the fields is V gene, CDR3 length, D gene, clone size, J gene, CDR3 DNA, CDR3 protein. A D gene is named only where the DNA matches it firmly. Sizes are listed as once, few or many counts, or a class when the clone is expanded.

>TRBV6-5|15|TRBD1|many|TRBJ1-1
TGTGCCAGCAGGGAAACGGGACAGGGGATTACTGAAGCTTTCTTT
CASRETGQGITEAFF
>TRBV5-1|15|-|many|TRBJ2-2
TGCGCCAGCAGAAAATTCCGGGACCGAAACGGGGAGCTGTTTTTT
CASRKFRDRNGELFF
>TRBV7-9|16|TRBD2|many|TRBJ2-3
TGTGCCAGCAGCTTAACAGCGGGGGGTGCCACAGATACGCAGTATTTT
CASSLTAGGATDTQYF
>TRBV20-1|15|TRBD2|many|TRBJ2-3
TGCAGTGCTACTACTAGCGTCGGCTACACAGATACGCAGTATTTT
CSATTSVGYTDTQYF
>TRBV7-2|16|-|many|TRBJ1-5
TGTGCCAGCAGCCTCAGGGTGGTAGAGCGCAATCAGCCCCAGCATTTT
CASSLRVVERNQPQHF
>TRBV24-1|15|TRBD1|many|TRBJ2-5
TGTGCCACCAGTGACCGGGACAGCGAATTGGAGACCCAGTACTTC
CATSDRDSELETQYF
>TRBV6-4|13|-|many|TRBJ2-7
TGTGCCAGCAGTGCCGAGGAGGGGTACGAGCAGTACTTC
CASSAEEGYEQYF
>TRBV5-1|14|-|many|TRBJ1-1
TGCGCCAGCAGCACTGGACAGACGAACACTGAAGCTTTCTTT
CASSTGQTNTEAFF
>TRBV11-2|15|TRBD1|many|TRBJ2-7
TGTGCCAGCAGCAAGCCCGGGACAGGGTCCTACGAGCAGTACTTC
CASSKPGTGSYEQYF
>TRBV3-1|13|-|many|TRBJ2-3
TGTGCCAGCAGCGCGGTGGTCACAGATACGCAGTATTTT
CASSAVVTDTQYF
>TRBV5-1|15|TRBD1|many|TRBJ2-3
TGCGCCAGCAGCGCGAGACAGGGTGGACCAGATACGCAGTATTTT
CASSARQGGPDTQYF